This entry features one T cell receptor beta chain sequence. This table comes from immunoSEQ multiplex PCR, and its TCRdb copy is limited to in-frame clones, with some not included. In the table there are around 200,000 clones, around nine tenths of which are singletons. This entry is derived from a study of blood T cell repertoires in COVID-19. Study-wide background: The origin of the acute and convalescent COVID-19 samples was the United States, Italy and Spain. PBMCs, B-cell-depleted T cells, or T cells were the source of the cDNA or gDNA that made up the material.

The CDR3 spans 14 residues. With 0 bases removed from V and 2 bases from J, the gap between germline ends came to 9 bases. CDR1 is SGHRS and CDR2 is YFSETQ in the germline V gene. The sequencing sample was made of peripheral blood. The sequence came from a man between 40 and 49 years old with active or convalescent COVID-19. The chain employs TRBV5-1 and TRBJ2-7, with D perhaps matching TRBD1 (6 bases). The CDR3 protein is CASSLGGQAYEQYF. In nucleotides, the CDR3 is TGCGCCAGCAGCTTGGGGGGACAAGCCTACGAGCAGTACTTC.